These 5 T cell receptor beta chains came from one sample sequenced in a study of STAT5B mutations in CD4+ large granular lymphocyte leukemia. Profiling relied on immunoSEQ multiplex PCR, and the TCRdb table lists in-frame clones only, not all of them. The repertoire includes around 4,200 clones, approximately 80% of them detected once, and around 70% sits in the top ten. Sequencing was carried out using PBMCs. All receptors derive from a man aged 55-75 years with CD4+ T-cell large granular lymphocyte leukemia.

There are a few counts of this clone. The chain recombines TRBV27 with TRBJ1-3; D is ambiguous. V gave up 1 base and J gave up 0 bases, with 7 bases separating them. Germline lookup yields CDR1 MNHEY and CDR2 SMNVEV (reference sequence). The CDR3 consists of 15 residues. CDR3 DNA sequence: TGTGCCAGCAGTTTATATCTCAGCTCTGGAAACACCATATATTTT. Amino acids: CASSLYLSSGNTIYF.

This clone is medium-sized within its sample. The chain carries TRBV30 and TRBJ1-5; the D is unclear. Trimming took off 0 bases at V and 4 bases at J, with 7 bases between the two ends. CDR3 length: 13 amino acids. Germline V CDR1 and CDR2: GTSNPN, SVGIG (reference sequence). The DNA of the CDR3 is TGTGCCTGGAGTGTGGACCGAAATCAGCCCCAGCATTTT. Amino acids: CAWSVDRNQPQHF.

V gene TRBV27 combines with J gene TRBJ2-7; perhaps D is TRBD1 or TRBD2 (5 bases each). This CDR3 has 14 amino acids. Germline V gene lookup returns CDR1 MNHEY and CDR2 SMNVEV (reference sequence). V gave up 6 bases and J gave up 5 bases, with 17 bases separating them. The CDR3, as DNA: TGTGCCAGCAGCCCAGGGTTCTCGGAGGACGAGCAGTACTTC. This codes for CASSPGFSEDEQYF.

The rearrangement links TRBV11-2 to TRBJ1-2; tentatively, D is TRBD1 (5 bases). The CDR3 contains 13 residues. Trimming shortened V by 5 bases and J by 10 bases, and 17 bases separated the two germline ends. The germline V gene encodes CDR1 SGHAT and CDR2 FQNNGV. CDR3 in DNA: TGTGCCAGCAGCCCAGGGAGTTCAGCAGTCTACACCTTC. Amino acids: CASSPGSSAVYTF.

This clone has just a few counts. V is TRBV10-3 and J is TRBJ2-7, with D maybe TRBD2 (6 bases). V was shortened by 2 bases and J by 2 bases, with 16 bases between the two germline ends. The CDR3 length is 16 residues. Germline CDR1 ENHRY, CDR2 SYGVKD. The CDR3 DNA follows: TGTGCCATCAGTGAGCCGACTAGTTTTAATCCCTACGAGCAGTACTTC. Its protein is CAISEPTSFNPYEQYF.